This is a list of T cell receptor beta chains from one sample in a study of cytomegalovirus exposure and HLA in healthy donors. Assay used: immunoSEQ multiplex PCR; TCRdb lists only in-frame clones, some missing. Counted here are under 300,000 clones, approximately 86% occurring once; the ten biggest clones make up about 1%. The specimen sequenced was PBMCs. The receptors were sampled from a young woman in good health and CMV-seronegative. CDR3s include the opening cysteine and the closing phenylalanine or tryptophan. D genes are given only for firm matches. For some rows the clone size is stated as once, few or many, or as a class when expanded; others skip it.

clone_size: .
v_call: TRBV7-2
j_call: TRBJ2-7
cdr3_length: 16
d_call: TRBD1
cdr3_aa: CASSIMPGTGSYEQYF
cdr3_nt: TGTGCCAGCAGCATAATGCCCGGGACAGGGTCCTACGAGCAGTACTTC

clone_size: once
v_call: TRBV2
j_call: TRBJ2-5
cdr3_length: 12
d_call: .
cdr3_aa: CASSDNGETQYF
cdr3_nt: TGTGCCAGCAGTGATAACGGAGAGACCCAGTACTTC

clone_size: .
v_call: TRBV18
j_call: TRBJ2-5
cdr3_length: 14
d_call: TRBD2
cdr3_aa: CASSPTSVQETQYF
cdr3_nt: TGTGCCAGCTCACCGACTAGCGTACAAGAGACCCAGTACTTC

clone_size: .
v_call: TRBV5-6
j_call: TRBJ2-3
cdr3_length: 16
d_call: .
cdr3_aa: CASSLDWGPSTDTQYF
cdr3_nt: TGTGCCAGCAGCTTGGATTGGGGGCCGAGCACAGATACGCAGTATTTT

clone_size: .
v_call: TRBV18
j_call: TRBJ2-2
cdr3_length: 19
d_call: .
cdr3_aa: CASSQLPSRTPANTGELFF
cdr3_nt: TGTGCCAGCTCACAACTCCCTTCCCGGACACCCGCGAACACCGGGGAGCTGTTTTTT

clone_size: .
v_call: TRBV27
j_call: TRBJ2-1
cdr3_length: 16
d_call: TRBD2
cdr3_aa: CASSLWVAGGYNEQFF
cdr3_nt: TGTGCCAGCAGTTTATGGGTAGCGGGGGGATACAATGAGCAGTTCTTC

clone_size: .
v_call: TRBV5-1
j_call: TRBJ1-1
cdr3_length: 14
d_call: .
cdr3_aa: CASSSGTRKHEAFF
cdr3_nt: TGCGCCAGCAGCTCGGGGACACGAAAGCATGAAGCTTTCTTT

clone_size: .
v_call: TRBV9
j_call: TRBJ2-7
cdr3_length: 15
d_call: .
cdr3_aa: CASSVEGAYTYEQYF
cdr3_nt: TGTGCCAGCAGCGTAGAAGGGGCCTATACCTACGAGCAGTACTTC

clone_size: .
v_call: TRBV6-5
j_call: TRBJ1-1
cdr3_length: 15
d_call: .
cdr3_aa: CASTSGGVLGTEAFF
cdr3_nt: TGTGCCAGCACCTCCGGGGGGGTTCTCGGCACTGAAGCTTTCTTT

clone_size: .
v_call: TRBV23-1
j_call: TRBJ2-5
cdr3_length: 12
d_call: .
cdr3_aa: CASSHREETQYF
cdr3_nt: TGCGCCAGCAGTCATCGAGAAGAGACCCAGTACTTC

clone_size: .
v_call: TRBV27
j_call: TRBJ2-3
cdr3_length: 14
d_call: .
cdr3_aa: CASSLSTALDTQYF
cdr3_nt: TGTGCCAGCAGTTTATCCACAGCTTTAGATACGCAGTATTTT

clone_size: .
v_call: TRBV13
j_call: TRBJ2-7
cdr3_length: 16
d_call: TRBD2
cdr3_aa: CASSPRSGRRPYEQYF
cdr3_nt: TGTGCCAGCAGCCCTCGTAGCGGGAGAAGACCCTACGAGCAGTACTTC

clone_size: .
v_call: TRBV29-1
j_call: TRBJ2-7
cdr3_length: 12
d_call: TRBD1
cdr3_aa: CSVTTGDYEQYF
cdr3_nt: TGCAGCGTGACGACAGGGGACTACGAGCAGTACTTC